The sample holds a few counts of the clone carrying this T cell receptor beta chain. The source of the sample is a study of CD8+ T cells in alopecia areata. Treatment: oral pan-JAK inhibitor, 5-10 mg twice daily. V was shortened by 2 bases and J by 4 bases, with 10 bases between the two germline ends. Germline CDR1 and CDR2: MGHRA and YSYEKL. The CDR3 runs 14 residues. As the sequencing template, cDNA was produced by extracting RNA and reverse transcribing it. The method was immunoSEQ multiplex PCR; TCRdb's version includes in-frame clones alone and lacks a portion of them. The sample records around 160,000 clones, 60% to 75% being singletons.

The J gene is TRBJ2-3, the V gene TRBV4-1, with TRBD2 as a possible D gene (6 bases). The sequence was collected from a human donor with alopecia areata. The sample was CD4+ T cells sorted from blood, taken at week 24, from a patient treated with tofacitinib. This CDR3 reads CASSQPGTPDTQYF. Here the CDR3 DNA reads TGCGCCAGCAGCCAACCTGGGACTCCAGATACGCAGTATTTT.